The 6 T cell receptor beta chains reported below all come from one sample, sequenced in a study of CD8 T cells in ankylosing spondylitis. Study results and limitations: Characteristic, it appeared, of ankylosing spondylitis blood was a TCR beta motif of about eight highly homologous variants.

Antigens for these TCRs are unknown. Each CDR3 protein is one row after TCRdb ran MiXCR on the 5' RACE reads. Of roughly 670,000 distinct CDR3 sequences listed, around 19% are singletons. Sequences were obtained from blood, either unsorted or a sorted T cell fraction (not recorded which). Receptor source: a male donor with ankylosing spondylitis.

This clonotype appeared a few times. This chain uses TRBV12-3 or TRBV12-4 with TRBJ2-6, with TRBD2 identical over 8 bases. Unmatched junction bases numbered 4, after V lost 7 bases and J lost 2 bases. The CDR3 totals 15 residues. CDR3 bases: TGTGCCAGCACCCCCGGGGGGGCTGGGGCCAACGTCCTGACTTTC. This translates into CASTPGGAGANVLTF.

The rearrangement joins TRBV6-5 to TRBJ2-1; 12 bases agree with TRBD1. V gave up 6 bases and J gave up 6 bases; unmatched junction bases: 6. Germline CDR1 reads MNHEY; CDR2 reads SVGAGI. The CDR3 is 15 amino acids. The CDR3 DNA reads TGTGCCAGCAGAACTCGGGACAGGGGGCCCAATGAGCAGTTCTTC. It specifies CASRTRDRGPNEQFF.

This clonotype was seen a handful of times. V usage is TRBV5-1 and J usage is TRBJ2-1; a weak D match, TRBD1 (6 bases). Germline V gene data show CDR1 as SGHRS and CDR2 as YFSETQ. The CDR3 runs to 15 residues. Trimming took 7 bases from V and 0 from J, leaving 14 bases between them. The CDR3 DNA is TGCGCCAGCCAGGATGGGGGCATCTCCTACAATGAGCAGTTCTTC. It yields the protein CASQDGGISYNEQFF. Together with reference TRBV5-1 and TRBJ2-1, the CDR3 gives the full variable domain: KAGVTQTPRYLIKTRGQQVTLSCSPISGHRSVSWYQQTPGQGLQFLFEYFSETQRNKGNFPGRFSGRQFSNSRSEMNVSTLELGDSALYLCASQDGGISYNEQFFGPGTRLTVL.

This sequence joins TRBV3-1 and TRBJ2-2; D ambiguous. CDR1 and CDR2 (germline): LGHDT, YNNKEL (reference sequence). CDR3 length equals 15 residues. Trimming pared 1 base from V and 4 bases from J, leaving 10 bases between. CDR3 DNA: TGTGCCAGCAGCCAAGGGCAGCGAGCCACCGGGGAGCTGTTTTTT. Translated, it gives CASSQGQRATGELFF.

In this sample, this clonotype turned up a few times. The chain uses TRBV5-1 and TRBJ1-3; a weak D match, TRBD1 (6 bases). The CDR3 totals 15 residues. V was trimmed by 6 bases and J by 0 bases, leaving 13 bases between them. Germline CDR1 reads SGHRS; CDR2 reads YFSETQ. CDR3 bases: TGCGCCAGCACCCTGACAGGATCCTCTGGAAACACCATATATTTT. As protein: CASTLTGSSGNTIYF.

This clonotype was seen at least ten times. V and J are TRBV29-1 and TRBJ1-1; 9 nucleotides align to TRBD1. The CDR3 runs 13 residues. The germline V gene encodes CDR1 SQVTM and CDR2 ANQGSEA. V lost 7 bases, J lost 2 bases, and 5 bases stayed unmatched. CDR3 bases: TGCAGCGCGGAGGGACAGGGTAACACTGAAGCTTTCTTT. It yields the protein CSAEGQGNTEAFF.